What follows are 17 T cell receptor beta chains derived from one specimen sequenced in a study of blood T cell repertoires in COVID-19. Data came from immunoSEQ multiplex PCR; TCRdb stores just in-frame clones and leaves some out. The top ten hold about 4.1% of the sample, which has 110,000 to 150,000 clones, roughly 89% seen once. The specimen was PBMCs or T cells enriched from blood (not recorded which). These receptors were collected from a middle-aged man who had recovered from COVID-19.

This chain connects TRBV14 to TRBJ2-3; 10 nucleotides match TRBD2. Germline V lookup: CDR1 SGHDN, CDR2 FVKESK. The V segment lost 4 bases and the J segment 5 bases; nucleotides outside the gene matches: 6. This CDR3 spans 15 amino acids. CDR3 bases: TGTGCCAGCAGCCTGGGGACTAGCGCGAGAGATACGCAGTATTTT. Residues: CASSLGTSARDTQYF.

This clone was seen only once. The chain combines TRBV7-2 with TRBJ2-5, with a possible D match to TRBD1 (6 bases). This CDR3 is built from 14 residues. Germline lookup yields CDR1 SGHTA and CDR2 FQGNSA. Trimming shortened V by 5 bases and J by 5 bases, and 15 bases separated the two germline ends. The CDR3 DNA sequence: TGTGCCAGCAGCCTTACAGGGACGGGGGAGACCCAGTACTTC. This encodes CASSLTGTGETQYF.

V and J are TRBV7-3 and TRBJ2-1, with 8 bases matching TRBD2. CDR1 is SGHTA, CDR2 FQGTGA, per germline. The length of the CDR3 is 16 residues. Trimming removed 5 bases from V and 6 bases from J; junction bases left unmatched: 12. CDR3 DNA: TGTGCCAGCAGCCCCGTGGGCGGGGGGCCCCGCAATGAGCAGTTCTTC. Translated: CASSPVGGGPRNEQFF. Complete variable domain (other parts from reference TRBV7-3 and TRBJ2-1): GAGVSQTPSNKVTEKGKYVELRCDPISGHTALYWYRQSLGQGPEFLIYFQGTGAADDSGLPNDRFFAVRPEGSVSTLKIQRTERGDSAVYLCASSPVGGGPRNEQFFGPGTRLTVL.

The DNA of the CDR3 is TGTGCCAGCAGCAAAGACAGGGGGCGAAACACTGAAGCTTTCTTT. Protein product: CASSKDRGRNTEAFF. The V gene is TRBV11-2, the J gene TRBJ1-1; 10 bases align to TRBD1. This CDR3 has 15 amino acids. Germline CDR1 reads SGHAT; CDR2 reads FQNNGV. The V gene end was trimmed by 5 bases and the J gene end by 2 bases; junction bases not matched to a gene: 5.

This chain joins TRBV5-1 and TRBJ1-1, with a possible D match to TRBD1 (5 bases). The germline V and J ends were trimmed by 1 base and 1 base, with 8 bases remaining between them. CDR1 is SGHRS, CDR2 YFSETQ, per germline. CDR3 size: 14 residues. The CDR3 nucleotides are TGCGCCAGCAGCTTGCCTCAGGGGAACACTGAAGCTTTCTTT. Translation gives CASSLPQGNTEAFF.

The gene calls are TRBV3-1 (or the pseudogene TRBV3-2) and TRBJ1-1, with D perhaps matching TRBD1 (6 bases). The V and J ends lost 1 base and 6 bases respectively, with 15 bases between them. CDR1 and CDR2 (germline): LGHDT, YNNKEL (reference sequence). The CDR3 runs 15 residues. CDR3 in DNA: TGTGCCAGCAGCCAAGGCTTTGTGGGGGCCGCTGAAGCTTTCTTT. Translating it yields CASSQGFVGAAEAFF.

The genes are TRBV2 and TRBJ1-1; 8 bases are a match to TRBD1. CDR3 length: 12 residues. Germline V lookup: CDR1 SNHLY, CDR2 FYNNEI. J gave up 3 bases and V 10 bases, and 4 bases lay outside the gene matches. The CDR3 spells CATQGAYTEAFF. The CDR3 region has the DNA TGTGCCACGCAGGGGGCCTACACTGAAGCTTTCTTT.

By its share, this clone is medium-sized (0.01 to 0.1%). The gene calls are TRBV13 and TRBJ1-5; D is uncertain. The CDR3 totals 14 residues. Germline V lookup: CDR1 PRHDT, CDR2 FYEKMQ (reference sequence). V was shortened by 3 bases and J by 1 base, with 7 bases between the two germline ends. CDR3 region: CASSFGGSNQPQHF. The CDR3 region has the DNA TGTGCCAGCAGCTTCGGCGGCAGCAATCAGCCCCAGCATTTT.

The rearrangement uses TRBV4-3 and TRBJ1-1, with 7 bases aligning to TRBD1. V lost 2 bases, J lost 5 bases, and 8 bases stayed unmatched. Germline CDR1 reads LGHNA; CDR2 reads YSLEER. CDR3 length: 15 amino acids. Here the CDR3 DNA reads TGCGCCAGCAGCCAATTCCTGACAGGGAGAACTGAAGCTTTCTTT. Translating gives CASSQFLTGRTEAFF.

This chain connects TRBV5-8 to TRBJ1-4; 7 bases match TRBD1. The CDR3 loop spans 16 amino acids. Germline V gives CDR1 SGHTS, CDR2 YDEGEE. Trimming took 4 bases from V and 6 from J; bases not matched to a gene: 12. The CDR3 DNA follows: TGTGCCAGCAGCCAGACCGGGACAGCCTCTTATGAAAAACTGTTTTTT. As protein: CASSQTGTASYEKLFF.

The chain links TRBV2 to TRBJ1-5; the D is unclear. The CDR3 is 15 residues long. V lost 3 bases, J lost 0 bases, and 9 bases lay in between. In germline, CDR1 is SNHLY, CDR2 FYNNEI. CDR3 DNA: TGTGCCAGCAGTGATGACGGGAATAGCAATCAGCCCCAGCATTTT. Protein: CASSDDGNSNQPQHF. Drawing the rest from reference TRBV2 and TRBJ1-5, the complete variable domain is EPEVTQTPSHQVTQMGQEVILRCVPISNHLYFYWYRQILGQKVEFLVSFYNNEISEKSEIFDDQFSVERPDGSNFTLKIRSTKLEDSAMYFCASSDDGNSNQPQHFGDGTRLSIL.

A few counts support this clone. This chain connects TRBV18 to TRBJ1-4; tentative D call: TRBD1 (5 bases). Germline V gene sequence: CDR1 KGHSH, CDR2 LQKENI. The CDR3 is made up of 13 amino acids. The ends were cut back, 8 bases at V and 4 bases at J, with 11 bases in the middle. The CDR3, as DNA: TGTGCCAGCCGGGACGGGAGTAATGAAAAACTGTTTTTT. This sequence encodes CASRDGSNEKLFF. Together with reference TRBV18 and TRBJ1-4, the CDR3 gives the full variable domain: NAGVMQNPRHLVRRRGQEARLRCSPMKGHSHVYWYRQLPEEGLKFMVYLQKENIIDESGMPKERFSAEFPKEGPSILRIQQVVRGDSAAYFCASRDGSNEKLFFGSGTQLSVL.

This chain links TRBV2 with TRBJ1-1; perhaps TRBD1 as D (6 bases). Germline-derived CDR1 and CDR2 are SNHLY and FYNNEI. The CDR3 extends over 15 amino acids. Trimming took off 2 bases at V and 0 bases at J, with 10 bases between the two ends. The CDR3 bases are TGTGCCAGCAGTGAATACAGGGACCTGAACACTGAAGCTTTCTTT. Its translation is CASSEYRDLNTEAFF.

The chain couples TRBV5-1 to TRBJ1-1; D might be TRBD1 (6 bases). The CDR3 runs 14 residues. Trimming stripped 2 bases from V and 4 bases from J, with 12 bases between. Germline CDR1 is SGHRS and CDR2 is YFSETQ. The CDR3 DNA is TGCGCCAGCAGCTTACAGGGTGGAAGCACTGAAGCTTTCTTT. Its translation is CASSLQGGSTEAFF.

This clone has only a few counts. V gene TRBV2 combines with J gene TRBJ2-1, with 11 bases matching TRBD2. The CDR3 has 15 residues. From germline, CDR1 is SNHLY and CDR2 FYNNEI. Trimming removed 2 bases from V and 5 bases from J; junction bases left unmatched: 2. The CDR3: CASSETSGGNNEQFF. CDR3 nucleotides: TGTGCCAGCAGTGAAACTAGCGGGGGCAACAATGAGCAGTTCTTC. The full variable domain, completed using reference TRBV2 and TRBJ2-1, is EPEVTQTPSHQVTQMGQEVILRCVPISNHLYFYWYRQILGQKVEFLVSFYNNEISEKSEIFDDQFSVERPDGSNFTLKIRSTKLEDSAMYFCASSETSGGNNEQFFGPGTRLTVL.

This clone was observed a few times. The chain couples TRBV4-3 to TRBJ1-4; D is possibly TRBD1 (5 bases). Germline assignment: CDR1 LGHNA and CDR2 YSLEER. The CDR3 contains 15 residues. V was pared by 3 bases and J by 3 bases, with 11 bases between. The CDR3, as DNA: TGCGCCAGCAGCCACCTCCAAGGGGCTAATGAAAAACTGTTTTTT. It is translated as CASSHLQGANEKLFF.

The chain recombines TRBV20-1 with TRBJ1-5, with D maybe TRBD1 (5 bases). This CDR3 spans 15 amino acids. Trimming removed 5 bases at V and 0 bases at J, with 14 bases between. Looked up from germline, CDR1 is DFQATT and CDR2 is SNEGSKA (reference sequence). The CDR3 nucleotides read TGCAGTGCTGGTGGGGCGCCCCATAGCAATCAGCCCCAGCATTTT. Amino acids: CSAGGAPHSNQPQHF.